This paragraph covers one T cell receptor beta chain sequence. This specimen comes from a study of human thymus T cells. Germline V lookup: CDR1 SGHRS, CDR2 YFSETQ. The CDR3 is 19 amino acids. After removal of 1 base from V and 5 bases from J, the junction contained 13 bases not matched to a gene. Sequencing was performed with immunoSEQ multiplex PCR; in TCRdb, only in-frame clones are kept and a portion is missing. The top ten clones hold approximately 0.15% of a sample with approximately 49,000 clones, around 93% of them seen once. This receptor was obtained from a girl less than two years old with a congenital heart defect but otherwise immunologically healthy. This sequence joins TRBV5-1 and TRBJ2-3; 13 bases are a match to TRBD2. Sample: blood. The CDR3 sequence: CASSLRPRTSGSFEDTQYF. CDR3 nucleotides: TGCGCCAGCAGCTTGAGACCCCGGACTAGCGGGAGCTTCGAAGATACGCAGTATTTT.